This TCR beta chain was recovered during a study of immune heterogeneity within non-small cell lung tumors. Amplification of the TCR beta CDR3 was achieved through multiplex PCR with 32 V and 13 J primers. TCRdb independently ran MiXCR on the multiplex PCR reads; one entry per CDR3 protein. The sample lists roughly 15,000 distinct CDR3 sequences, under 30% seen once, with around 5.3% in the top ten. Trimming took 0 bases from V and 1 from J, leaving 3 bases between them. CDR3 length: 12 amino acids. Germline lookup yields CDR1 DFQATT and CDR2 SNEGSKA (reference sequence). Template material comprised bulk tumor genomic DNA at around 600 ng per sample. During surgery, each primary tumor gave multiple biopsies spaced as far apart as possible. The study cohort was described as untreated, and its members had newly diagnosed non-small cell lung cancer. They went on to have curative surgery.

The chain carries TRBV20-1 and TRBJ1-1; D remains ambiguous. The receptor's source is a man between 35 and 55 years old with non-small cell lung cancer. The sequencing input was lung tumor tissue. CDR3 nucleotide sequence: TGCAGTGCTAGAGACAAGAACACTGAAGCTTTCTTT. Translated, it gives CSARDKNTEAFF.